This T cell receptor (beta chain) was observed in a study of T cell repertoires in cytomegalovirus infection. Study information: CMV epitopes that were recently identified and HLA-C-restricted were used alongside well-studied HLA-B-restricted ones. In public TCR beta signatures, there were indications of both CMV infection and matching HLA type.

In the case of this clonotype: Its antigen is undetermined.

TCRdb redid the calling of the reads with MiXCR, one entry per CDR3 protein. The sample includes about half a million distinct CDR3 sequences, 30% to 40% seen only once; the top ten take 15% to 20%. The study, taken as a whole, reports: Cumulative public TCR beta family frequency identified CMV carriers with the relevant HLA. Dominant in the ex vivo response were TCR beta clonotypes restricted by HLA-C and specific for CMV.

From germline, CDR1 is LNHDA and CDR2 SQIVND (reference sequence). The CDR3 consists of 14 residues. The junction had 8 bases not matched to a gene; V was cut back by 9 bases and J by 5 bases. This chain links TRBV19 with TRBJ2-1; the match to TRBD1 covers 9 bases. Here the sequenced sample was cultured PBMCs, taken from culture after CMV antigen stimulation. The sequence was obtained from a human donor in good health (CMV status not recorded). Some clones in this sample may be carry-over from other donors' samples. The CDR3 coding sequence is TGTGCCAGCAAACCGGGACAGGGCAACAATGAGCAGTTCTTC. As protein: CASKPGQGNNEQFF. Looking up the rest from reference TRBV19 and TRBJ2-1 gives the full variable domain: DGGITQSPKYLFRKEGQNVTLSCEQNLNHDAMYWYRQDPGQGLRLIYYSQIVNDFQKGDIAEGYSVSREKKESFPLTVTSAQKNPTAFYLCASKPGQGNNEQFFGPGTRLTVL.